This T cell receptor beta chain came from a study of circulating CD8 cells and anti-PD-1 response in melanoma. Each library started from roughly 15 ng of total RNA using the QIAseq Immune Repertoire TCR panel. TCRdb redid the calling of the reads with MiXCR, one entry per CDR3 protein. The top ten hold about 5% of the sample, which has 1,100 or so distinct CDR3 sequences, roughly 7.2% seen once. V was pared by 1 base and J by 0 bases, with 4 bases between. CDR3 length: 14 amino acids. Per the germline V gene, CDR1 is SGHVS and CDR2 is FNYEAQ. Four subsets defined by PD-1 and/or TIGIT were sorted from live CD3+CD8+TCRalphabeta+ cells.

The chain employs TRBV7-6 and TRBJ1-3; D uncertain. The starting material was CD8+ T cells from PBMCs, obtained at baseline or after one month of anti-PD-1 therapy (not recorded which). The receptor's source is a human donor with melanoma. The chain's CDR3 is CASSLESSGNTIYF. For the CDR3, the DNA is TGTGCCAGCAGCTTAGAGTCCTCTGGAAACACCATATATTTT.